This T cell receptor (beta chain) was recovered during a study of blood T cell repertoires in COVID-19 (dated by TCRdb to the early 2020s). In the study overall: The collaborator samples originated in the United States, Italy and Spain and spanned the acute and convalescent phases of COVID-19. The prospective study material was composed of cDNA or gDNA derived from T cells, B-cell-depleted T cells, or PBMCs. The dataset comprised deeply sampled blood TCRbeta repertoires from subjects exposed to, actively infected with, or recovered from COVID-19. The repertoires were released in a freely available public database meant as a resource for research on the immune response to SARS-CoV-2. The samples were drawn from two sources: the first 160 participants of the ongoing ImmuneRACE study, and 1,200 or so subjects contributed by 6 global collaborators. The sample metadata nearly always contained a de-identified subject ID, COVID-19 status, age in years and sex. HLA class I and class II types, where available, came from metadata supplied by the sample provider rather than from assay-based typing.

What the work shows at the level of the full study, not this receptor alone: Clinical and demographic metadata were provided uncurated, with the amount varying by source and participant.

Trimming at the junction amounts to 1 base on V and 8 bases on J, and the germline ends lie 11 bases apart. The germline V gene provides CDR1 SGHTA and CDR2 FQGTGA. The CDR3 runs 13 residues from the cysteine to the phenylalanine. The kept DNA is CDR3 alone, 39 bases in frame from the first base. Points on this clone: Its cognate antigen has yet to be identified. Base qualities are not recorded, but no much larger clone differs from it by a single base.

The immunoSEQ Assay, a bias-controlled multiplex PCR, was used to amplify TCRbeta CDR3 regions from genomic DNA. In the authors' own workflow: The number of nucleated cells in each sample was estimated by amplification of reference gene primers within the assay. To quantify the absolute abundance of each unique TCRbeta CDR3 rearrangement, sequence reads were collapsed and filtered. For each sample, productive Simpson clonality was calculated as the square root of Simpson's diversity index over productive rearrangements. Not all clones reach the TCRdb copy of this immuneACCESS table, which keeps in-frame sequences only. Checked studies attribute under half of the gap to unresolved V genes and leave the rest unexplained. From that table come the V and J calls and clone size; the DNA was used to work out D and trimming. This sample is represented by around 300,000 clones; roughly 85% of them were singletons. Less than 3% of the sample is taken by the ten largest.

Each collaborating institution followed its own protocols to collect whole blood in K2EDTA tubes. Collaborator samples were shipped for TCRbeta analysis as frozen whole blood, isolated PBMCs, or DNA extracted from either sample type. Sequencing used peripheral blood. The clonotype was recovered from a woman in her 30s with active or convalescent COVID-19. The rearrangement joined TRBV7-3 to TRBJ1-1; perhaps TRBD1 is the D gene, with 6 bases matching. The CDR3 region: CASSLRGPLEAFF. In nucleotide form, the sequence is TGTGCCAGCAGCTTAAGGGGGCCACTGGAAGCTTTCTTT.